This T cell receptor (beta chain) appears in the sequencing data of a study of blood T cell repertoires in COVID-19. Turning to the study itself: The analysed material was cDNA or gDNA that came from T cells, B-cell-depleted T cells, or PBMCs.

The CDR3 sequence is 14 residues long. Trimming took 1 base from V and 2 from J, leaving 9 bases between them. CDR1 and CDR2 (germline): LNHDA, SQIVND (reference sequence). Source study methods: Cell counts per sample came from amplifying reference gene primers. The repertoire was sequenced with immunoSEQ multiplex PCR; TCRdb's copy has only in-frame clones and lacks some. That table is the source of V, J and clone size, and D and trimming were worked out from the DNA. The sample comprises approximately 150,000 clones, around 81% of which are singletons, and roughly 1.6% rests with the top ten. Sequencing was performed on peripheral blood. This TCR was sampled from a human donor in a cohort sampled during active COVID-19. The chain joins TRBV19 to TRBJ2-7, with TRBD1 as a possible D gene (5 bases). The CDR3, as DNA: TGTGCCAGTAGTATAGCCACAGGAACCTACGAGCAGTACTTC. It encodes CASSIATGTYEQYF. The full variable domain, its missing parts supplied by reference TRBV19 and TRBJ2-7, is DGGITQSPKYLFRKEGQNVTLSCEQNLNHDAMYWYRQDPGQGLRLIYYSQIVNDFQKGDIAEGYSVSREKKESFPLTVTSAQKNPTAFYLCASSIATGTYEQYFGPGTRLTVT.